These T cell receptor beta chains were read from a single sample in a study of molecular identifiers for immune sequencing clone quantification. TCRdb reprocessed the PCR reads via MiXCR and lists one record per CDR3 protein. The sample consists of about 640,000 distinct CDR3 sequences, around 20% of them appearing once. The sequencing input was naive CD8+ T cells from blood, with Jurkat cell RNA spiked in. Receptor source: a human donor in good health. Some libraries in this study had Jurkat cell RNA spiked in. The CDR3 runs from the conserved cysteine through the conserved F or W. D genes are given only for firm matches. Size is stated for part of the rows, as once, few or many counts, or as a class when the clone is expanded.

many,TRBV20-1,TRBJ2-7,.,TGCAGTGCTAGAGACCTTAATCTCCCCTCCTACGAGCAGTACTTC,CSARDLNLPSYEQYF
few,TRBV6-5,TRBJ1-1,.,TGTGCCAGCAGTTTCGGGAAACCGGGGACTGAAGCTTTCTTT,CASSFGKPGTEAFF
many,TRBV6-2/TRBV6-3,TRBJ2-2,.,TGTGCCAGCAGTTACTGGGCAGGGGCCGACACCGGGGAGCTGTTTTTT,CASSYWAGADTGELFF
many,TRBV7-6,TRBJ2-1,TRBD2,TGTGCCAGCAGCTCCTCAGCGGGGAGCTCCTACAATGAGCAGTTCTTC,CASSSSAGSSYNEQFF
many,TRBV4-2,TRBJ2-5,.,TGTGCCAGCAGCTCGGAACTGGGCCAAGAGACCCAGTACTTC,CASSSELGQETQYF
few,TRBV5-4,TRBJ1-5,.,TGTGCCAGCAGCCTGAACAGGGCGCAACAGCCCCAGCATTTT,CASSLNRAQQPQHF
many,TRBV6-5,TRBJ2-7,.,TGTGCCAGCAGTCGAATCAAGGGGGACTACGAGCAGTACTTC,CASSRIKGDYEQYF
few,TRBV27,TRBJ2-1,TRBD2,TGTGCCAGCAGTTTATCGGGACTAGCGGGACTCAATGAGCAGTTCTTC,CASSLSGLAGLNEQFF
many,TRBV5-1,TRBJ2-7,.,TGCGCCAGCAGCCCCGGTACGGGACCCTACGACGAGCAGTACTTC,CASSPGTGPYDEQYF
many,TRBV7-9,TRBJ1-5,.,TGTGCCAGCAGCGCCAGGGAAAGCAATCAGCCCCAGCATTTT,CASSARESNQPQHF
.,TRBV27,TRBJ2-7,.,TGTGCCAGCAGTTCAGGGACCGATCCCTGGGAGCAGTACTTC,CASSSGTDPWEQYF
.,TRBV6-2/TRBV6-3,TRBJ2-7,TRBD2,TGTGCCGGCAGCCTGTCAAGGGGAGGGAATGGCTGGTACTTC,CAGSLSRGGNGWYF
many,TRBV19,TRBJ2-7,.,TGTGCCAGTAGTATAGATCTGGGGCAGGGCTACGAGCAGTACTTC,CASSIDLGQGYEQYF
many,TRBV5-5,TRBJ2-7,TRBD2,TGTGCCAGCAGTCGGACTAGTCGCCGCTACGAGCAGTACTTC,CASSRTSRRYEQYF
many,TRBV6-5,TRBJ2-2,.,TGTGCCAGCAAGGAACAACGACTCTCCGGGGAGCTGTTTTTT,CASKEQRLSGELFF
.,TRBV4-1,TRBJ1-5,.,TGCGCCAGCAGCCAAGATGGGGGGAATAGCAATCAGCCCCAGCATTTT,CASSQDGGNSNQPQHF
many,TRBV7-9,TRBJ2-3,.,TGTGCCAGCAGCCCAAAAGGCGCAGGGGTGGCAGATACGCAGTATTTT,CASSPKGAGVADTQYF
.,TRBV5-3,TRBJ1-2,.,TGTGCCAGCAGACGGCAGGGACATGGCTACACCTTC,CASRRQGHGYTF
.,TRBV25-1,TRBJ2-5,.,TGTGCCAGCAGCCTAGCGAAGGAAGAGACCCAGTACTTC,CASSLAKEETQYF
many,TRBV6-4,TRBJ2-2,TRBD1,TGTGCCAGCAGTCCCTTCGGGACAGTCAACACCGGGGAGCTGTTTTTT,CASSPFGTVNTGELFF
.,TRBV7-6,TRBJ2-3,.,TGTGCCAGCAGCTTAGGCAGGGAGTGGGGGACAGATACGCAGTATTTT,CASSLGREWGTDTQYF
.,TRBV15,TRBJ2-7,TRBD1,TGTGCCACCAGCCAAGACAAGTACAGGGGTAGCTACGAGCAGTACTTC,CATSQDKYRGSYEQYF
many,TRBV6-2/TRBV6-3,TRBJ2-7,.,TGTGCCACGGGGGTCTCCTACGAGCAGTACTTC,CATGVSYEQYF
.,TRBV29-1,TRBJ2-2,.,TGCAGCACCCGGCTGGGTGGCGGGGAGCTGTTTTTT,CSTRLGGGELFF
many,TRBV4-2,TRBJ1-1,.,TGTGCCAGCAGCCAAGATCGGGGGGATAGCACTGAAGCTTTCTTT,CASSQDRGDSTEAFF
.,TRBV24-1,TRBJ2-1,TRBD1,TGTGCCACCAGTGATTCGGGCCCCACCGGAGAGCGACAGGGGGATTGGAATGAGCAGTTCTTC,CATSDSGPTGERQGDWNEQFF
few,TRBV6-2/TRBV6-3,TRBJ1-3,.,TGTGCCAGCACAACGTGGGGAGACACCATATATTTT,CASTTWGDTIYF